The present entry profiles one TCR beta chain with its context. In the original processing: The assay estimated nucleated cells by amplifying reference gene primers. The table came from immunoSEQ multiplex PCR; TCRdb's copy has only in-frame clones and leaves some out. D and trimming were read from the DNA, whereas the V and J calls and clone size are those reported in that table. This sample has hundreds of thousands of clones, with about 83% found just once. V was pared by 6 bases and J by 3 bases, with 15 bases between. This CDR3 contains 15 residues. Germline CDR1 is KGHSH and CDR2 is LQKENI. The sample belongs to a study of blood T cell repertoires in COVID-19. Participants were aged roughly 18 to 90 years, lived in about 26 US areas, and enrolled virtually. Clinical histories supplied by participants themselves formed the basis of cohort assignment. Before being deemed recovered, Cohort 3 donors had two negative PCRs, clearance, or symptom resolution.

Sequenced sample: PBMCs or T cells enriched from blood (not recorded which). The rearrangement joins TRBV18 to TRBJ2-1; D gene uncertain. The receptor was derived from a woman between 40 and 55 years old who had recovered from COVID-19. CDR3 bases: TGTGCCAGCTCTTCCGAGCGAGGCGGCTACAATGAGCAGTTCTTC. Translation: CASSSERGGYNEQFF.